This is a list of T cell receptor beta chains from one sample in a study of regulatory T cells in long-lasting Graves disease. A single record per CDR3 protein comes from TCRdb applying MiXCR to the multiplex PCR reads. The table has 300,000 to 500,000 distinct CDR3 sequences, more than 20% seen once. The source was peripheral blood mononuclear cells (PBMCs), collected when the disease was refractory, from a patient treated with antithyroid drugs. Source of these receptors: a female donor with Graves disease. The CDR3 runs from the conserved cysteine through the conserved F or W. A D gene is named only where the DNA matches it firmly.

TRBD1 | TRBV5-6 | CASRLRAGTGDSPLHF
. | TRBV7-2 | CASSSNLLGGTDTQYF
. | TRBV7-2 | CASSKSGADTGELFF
. | TRBV6-2/TRBV6-3 | CASSYPAPGRKNTGELFF
. | TRBV6-1 | CASSENSIGPPYEQYF
. | TRBV19 | CASSIEPASPNEQYF
. | TRBV6-2/TRBV6-3 | CASKGLGVVQETQYF
. | TRBV5-6 | CASSLVGGASGTQYF
. | TRBV25-1 | CASSDASFGDRQETQYF
TRBD1 | TRBV9 | CASREVGQGANYGYTF
. | TRBV27 | CASSPYNHGTYGYTF
TRBD2 | TRBV6-1 | CVSSLGLAGIQTQYF
. | TRBV13 | CASSGLGSYEQYF
. | TRBV27 | CATTSRGRMNTEAFF
TRBD1 | TRBV27 | CASSSPRTGGRTGELFF
. | TRBV10-2 | CASSETPPQSGSNYEQYF
. | TRBV27 | CASSRLATGELFF
TRBD2 | TRBV7-2 | CASSLLAGLGQYF
TRBD2 | TRBV9 | CASSVVAGLAGGPTSDQYF
TRBD1 | TRBV4-2 | CASSQEGTGFQETQYF
. | TRBV12-3/TRBV12-4 | CASSPGGARGGYTF
. | TRBV6-5 | CASSYYRGSLNTEAFF
TRBD1 | TRBV29-1 | CSVERGQGAADTQYF
. | TRBV11-2 | CASSLYIVDQETQYF
TRBD2 | TRBV29-1 | CSASGTSGSQETQYF
. | TRBV13 | CASSLGQGNYGYTF
TRBD2 | TRBV9 | CASSDGDYYEQYF
. | TRBV30 | CAWSGSGKNIQYF
TRBD1 | TRBV27 | CASRLTGTGSQPQHF
. | TRBV28 | CASSPRGRPGANVLTF
. | TRBV19 | CASSIVKGRNIQYF
TRBD2 | TRBV2 | CATRLAGNYPTMQYF
. | TRBV12-3/TRBV12-4 | CASSLRGSGTGELFF
. | TRBV10-2 | CASSVGQGYQPQHF
. | TRBV7-2 | CASSLAGSLGETQYF
. | TRBV10-2 | CASSTTVEGSHEQYF
. | TRBV9 | CASSVGGENQPQHF
TRBD2 | TRBV3-1 | CASSPRLAGGPRETQYF
TRBD1 | TRBV19 | CASTSQGLNTEAFF
. | TRBV12-3/TRBV12-4 | CASSPMMGDKNQPQHF
. | TRBV7-2 | CASSLQARMNTEAFF
TRBD2 | TRBV6-1 | CASSLMTGLAGLEQYF
. | TRBV7-9 | CASSFGQAKNIQYF
. | TRBV30 | CAWSVLARTDTQYF
. | TRBV4-2 | CASSQEQGGIVETQYF
. | TRBV7-2 | CASSPGQPGTDTQYF
. | TRBV30 | CATAGTTYEQYF
. | TRBV6-5 | CASSYSTFSVRFRPGANVLTF
TRBD1 | TRBV28 | CASSPGTGGSYEQYF